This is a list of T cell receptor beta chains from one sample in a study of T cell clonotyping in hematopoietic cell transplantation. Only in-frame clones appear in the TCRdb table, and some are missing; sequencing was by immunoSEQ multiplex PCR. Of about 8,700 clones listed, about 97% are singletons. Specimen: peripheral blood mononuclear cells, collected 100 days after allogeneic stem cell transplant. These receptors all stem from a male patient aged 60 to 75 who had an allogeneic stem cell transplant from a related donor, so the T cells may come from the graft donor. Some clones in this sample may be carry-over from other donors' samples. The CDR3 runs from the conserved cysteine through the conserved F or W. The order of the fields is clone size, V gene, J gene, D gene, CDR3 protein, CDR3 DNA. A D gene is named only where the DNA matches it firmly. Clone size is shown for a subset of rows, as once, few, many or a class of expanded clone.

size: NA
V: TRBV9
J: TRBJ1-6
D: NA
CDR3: CASSVEPGGGTYNSPLHF
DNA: TGTGCCAGCAGCGTAGAACCCGGGGGTGGCACCTATAATTCACCCCTCCACTTT

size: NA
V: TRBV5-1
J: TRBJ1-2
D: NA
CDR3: CASSLDGGEAYGYTF
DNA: TGCGCCAGCAGCTTGGATGGAGGGGAGGCGTATGGCTACACCTTC

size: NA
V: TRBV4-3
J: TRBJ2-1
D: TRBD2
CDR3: CASSQGRASGWGSYNEQFF
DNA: TGCGCCAGCAGCCAAGGGCGGGCTAGCGGGTGGGGAAGCTACAATGAGCAGTTCTTC

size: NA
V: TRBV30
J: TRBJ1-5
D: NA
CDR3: CAWSTGERIRSYQPQHF
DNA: TGTGCCTGGAGTACGGGGGAGCGGATTCGCTCTTATCAGCCCCAGCATTTT

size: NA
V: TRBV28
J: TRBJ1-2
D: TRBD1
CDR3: CASSKVRGRYGYTF
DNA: TGTGCCAGCAGCAAGGTCAGGGGGCGATATGGCTACACCTTC

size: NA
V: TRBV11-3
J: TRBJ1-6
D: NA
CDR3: CASSFFRGDSPLHF
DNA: TGTGCCAGCAGCTTCTTCAGGGGTGATTCACCCCTCCACTTT

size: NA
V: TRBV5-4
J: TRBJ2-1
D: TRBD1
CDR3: CASSWGRGQADEQFF
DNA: TGTGCCAGCAGCTGGGGCAGGGGGCAGGCGGATGAGCAGTTCTTC

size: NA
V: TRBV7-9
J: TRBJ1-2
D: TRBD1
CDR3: CASSRPGTGGDWGYTF
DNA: TGTGCCAGCAGCCGACCCGGGACAGGGGGCGATTGGGGCTACACCTTC

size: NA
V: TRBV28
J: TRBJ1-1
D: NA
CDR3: CASSSPDRVVNTEAFF
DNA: TGTGCCAGCAGTTCACCGGACCGGGTTGTCAACACTGAAGCTTTCTTT

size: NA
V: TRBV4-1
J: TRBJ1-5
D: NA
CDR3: CASSQELNEGSNQPQHF
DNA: TGCGCCAGCAGCCAAGAACTTAATGAGGGGAGCAATCAGCCCCAGCATTTT

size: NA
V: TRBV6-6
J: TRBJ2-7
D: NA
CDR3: CASSYSVGNSYEQYF
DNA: TGTGCCAGCAGTTACTCAGTGGGGAACTCCTACGAGCAGTACTTC

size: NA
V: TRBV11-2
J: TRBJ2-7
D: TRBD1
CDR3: CASRGQVGTYEQYF
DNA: TGTGCCAGCAGGGGACAGGTCGGGACCTACGAGCAGTACTTC

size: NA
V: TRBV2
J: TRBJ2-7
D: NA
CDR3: CASSEAVYEQYF
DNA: TGTGCCAGCAGTGAAGCAGTCTACGAGCAGTACTTC

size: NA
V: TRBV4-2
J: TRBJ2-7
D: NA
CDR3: CASSQEASPRSYEQYF
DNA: TGTGCCAGCAGCCAAGAAGCCAGCCCCCGGTCCTACGAGCAGTACTTC

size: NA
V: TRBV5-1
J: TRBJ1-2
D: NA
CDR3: CASSATANYGYTF
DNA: TGCGCCAGCAGCGCGACAGCTAACTATGGCTACACCTTC

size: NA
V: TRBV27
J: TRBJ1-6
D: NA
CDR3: CASRSTSSYNSPLHF
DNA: TGTGCCAGCAGATCCACTAGCTCCTATAATTCACCCCTCCACTTT

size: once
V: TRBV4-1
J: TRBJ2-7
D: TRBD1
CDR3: CASSQPTTGGDEQYF
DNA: TGCGCCAGCAGCCAGCCAACGACAGGGGGCGACGAGCAGTACTTC

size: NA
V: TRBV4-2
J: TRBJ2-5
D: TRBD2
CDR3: CASSQPPGTKLGTQYF
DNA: TGTGCCAGCAGCCAACCCCCCGGGACTAAACTAGGGACCCAGTACTTC

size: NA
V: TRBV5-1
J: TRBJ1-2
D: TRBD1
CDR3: CASSQDRVNYGYTF
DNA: TGCGCCAGCAGCCAGGACAGGGTAAACTATGGCTACACCTTC

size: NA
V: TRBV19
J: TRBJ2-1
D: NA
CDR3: CASSLSYNEQFF
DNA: TGTGCCAGTAGTCTTAGTTACAATGAGCAGTTCTTC

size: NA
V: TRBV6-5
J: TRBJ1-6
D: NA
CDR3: CASSYVAGKNSPLHF
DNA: TGTGCCAGCAGTTACGTGGCAGGGAAGAATTCACCCCTCCACTTT

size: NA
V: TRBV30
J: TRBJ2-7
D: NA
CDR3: CAWMTYEQYF
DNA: TGTGCCTGGATGACCTACGAGCAGTACTTC

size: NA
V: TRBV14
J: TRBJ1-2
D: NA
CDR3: CASSATGAGGYTF
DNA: TGTGCCAGCAGCGCAACGGGGGCGGGAGGCTACACCTTC

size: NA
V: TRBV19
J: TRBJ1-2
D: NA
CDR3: CASRDGGTNYGYTF
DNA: TGTGCCAGTAGGGACGGGGGGACTAACTATGGCTACACCTTC

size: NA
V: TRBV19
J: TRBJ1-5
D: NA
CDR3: CASRTTGVGNQPQHF
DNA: TGTGCCAGTAGAACGACTGGGGTGGGCAATCAGCCCCAGCATTTT

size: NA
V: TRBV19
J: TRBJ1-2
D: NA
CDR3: CASTGPGLYGYTF
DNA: TGTGCCAGTACAGGTCCGGGCCTCTATGGCTACACCTTC

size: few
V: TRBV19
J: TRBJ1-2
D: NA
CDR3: CASSLDRTYGYTF
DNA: TGTGCCAGTAGTCTCGACAGGACATATGGCTACACCTTC

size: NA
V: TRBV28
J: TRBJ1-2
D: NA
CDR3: CASSLYRTSRNYGYTF
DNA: TGTGCCAGCAGTTTATACAGGACTTCACGAAACTATGGCTACACCTTC

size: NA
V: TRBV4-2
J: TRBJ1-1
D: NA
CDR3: CASSQGTTNTEAFF
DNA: TGTGCCAGCAGCCAAGGGACAACGAACACTGAAGCTTTCTTT